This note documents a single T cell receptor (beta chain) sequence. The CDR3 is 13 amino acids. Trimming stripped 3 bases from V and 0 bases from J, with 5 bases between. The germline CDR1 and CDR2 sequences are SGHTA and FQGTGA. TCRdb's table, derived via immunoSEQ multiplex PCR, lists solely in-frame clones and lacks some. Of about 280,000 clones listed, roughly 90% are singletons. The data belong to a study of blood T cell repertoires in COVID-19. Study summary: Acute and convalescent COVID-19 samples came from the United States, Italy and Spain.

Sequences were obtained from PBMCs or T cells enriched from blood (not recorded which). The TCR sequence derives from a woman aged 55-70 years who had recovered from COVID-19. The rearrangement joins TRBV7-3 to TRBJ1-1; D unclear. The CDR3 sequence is CASSFTVNTEAFF. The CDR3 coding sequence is TGTGCCAGCAGCTTCACAGTGAACACTGAAGCTTTCTTT.